This TCR beta chain was identified during a study of cytomegalovirus exposure and HLA in healthy donors. Regarding the study as a whole: Many donors carried some public TCRs, although rarity characterized most TCR sequences.

Concerning this clone itself: Its antigen is unknown.

This CDR3 comprises 15 residues. Germline-derived CDR1 and CDR2 are MNHEY and SMNVEV (reference sequence). Trimming removed 6 bases from V and 0 bases from J, with 14 bases in between. The data were produced by immunoSEQ multiplex PCR, yet TCRdb's version contains in-frame clones alone and is incomplete. The sample includes some 260,000 clones, more than 75% of them seen just once. The TCR was taken from a man between 18 and 29 years old in good health and CMV-seropositive. V usage is TRBV27 and J usage is TRBJ1-2; TRBD1 is a possible D gene (6 bases). Sequenced material: PBMCs. CDR3 amino acids: CASRYWAGANYGYTF. The CDR3 DNA reads as TGTGCCAGCAGGTATTGGGCAGGGGCTAACTATGGCTACACCTTC.